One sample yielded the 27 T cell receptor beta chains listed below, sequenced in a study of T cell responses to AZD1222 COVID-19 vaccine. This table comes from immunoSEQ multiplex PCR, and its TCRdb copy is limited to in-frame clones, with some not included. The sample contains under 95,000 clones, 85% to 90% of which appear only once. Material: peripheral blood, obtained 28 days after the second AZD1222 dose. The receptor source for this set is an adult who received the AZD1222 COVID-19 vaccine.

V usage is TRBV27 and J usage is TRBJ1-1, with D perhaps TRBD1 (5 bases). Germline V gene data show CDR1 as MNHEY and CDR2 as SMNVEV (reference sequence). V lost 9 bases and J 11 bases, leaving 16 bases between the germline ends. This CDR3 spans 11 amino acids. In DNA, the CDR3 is TGTGCCAGTTCCAGGAAGGGGACGGCTTTCTTT. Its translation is CASSRKGTAFF.

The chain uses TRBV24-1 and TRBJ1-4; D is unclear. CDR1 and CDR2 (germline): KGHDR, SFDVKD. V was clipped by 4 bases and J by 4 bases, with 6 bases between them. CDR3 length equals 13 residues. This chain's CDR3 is CATSDPLNEKLFF. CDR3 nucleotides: TGTGCCACCAGTGACCCCCTTAATGAAAAACTGTTTTTT.

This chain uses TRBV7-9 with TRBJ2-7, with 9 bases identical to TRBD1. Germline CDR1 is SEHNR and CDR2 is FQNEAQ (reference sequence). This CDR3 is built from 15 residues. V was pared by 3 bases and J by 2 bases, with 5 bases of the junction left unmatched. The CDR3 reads CASSFRTGEPYEQYF. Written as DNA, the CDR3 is TGTGCCAGCAGCTTCCGGACAGGGGAACCCTACGAGCAGTACTTC.

CDR3: CASSNPSGFYNEQFF. The DNA of the CDR3 is TGCGCCAGCAGTAACCCTAGCGGGTTCTACAATGAGCAGTTCTTC. The J gene is TRBJ2-1, the V gene TRBV10-1; 8 bases map to TRBD2. Germline CDR1 WNHNN, CDR2 SYGVQD (reference sequence). This CDR3 has 15 amino acids. The trim removed 5 bases at V and 3 bases at J, leaving 6 bases unmatched.

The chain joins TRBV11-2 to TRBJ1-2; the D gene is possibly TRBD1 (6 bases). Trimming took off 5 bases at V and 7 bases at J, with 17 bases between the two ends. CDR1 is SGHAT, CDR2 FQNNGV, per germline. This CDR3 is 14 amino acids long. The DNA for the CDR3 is TGTGCCAGCAGCCCGACCGGGACAATCGTTGGCTACACCTTC. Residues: CASSPTGTIVGYTF.

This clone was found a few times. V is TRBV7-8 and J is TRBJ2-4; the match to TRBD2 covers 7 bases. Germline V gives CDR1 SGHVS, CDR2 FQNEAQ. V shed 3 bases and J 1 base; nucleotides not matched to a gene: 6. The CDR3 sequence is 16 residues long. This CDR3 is CASSLGRGLAKNIQYF. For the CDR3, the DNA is TGTGCCAGCAGCTTGGGGAGGGGATTGGCCAAAAACATTCAGTACTTC.

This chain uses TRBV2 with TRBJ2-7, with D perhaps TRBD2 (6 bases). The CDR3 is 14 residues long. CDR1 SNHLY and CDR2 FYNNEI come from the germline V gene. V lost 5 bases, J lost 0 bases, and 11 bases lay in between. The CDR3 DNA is TGTGCCAGCAGTAACCGAGCGGGCTCCTACGAGCAGTACTTC. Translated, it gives CASSNRAGSYEQYF.

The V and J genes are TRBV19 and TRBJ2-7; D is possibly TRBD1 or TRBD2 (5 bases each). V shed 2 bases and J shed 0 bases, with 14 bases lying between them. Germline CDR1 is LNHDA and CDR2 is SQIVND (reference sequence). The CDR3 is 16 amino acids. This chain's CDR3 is CASSINGAARSYEQYF. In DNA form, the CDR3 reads TGTGCCAGTAGTATAAACGGGGCGGCCCGCTCCTACGAGCAGTACTTC.

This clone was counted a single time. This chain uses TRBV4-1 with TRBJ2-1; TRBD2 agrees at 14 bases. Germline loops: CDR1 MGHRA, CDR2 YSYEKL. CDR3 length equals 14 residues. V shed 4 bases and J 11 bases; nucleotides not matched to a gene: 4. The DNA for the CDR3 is TGCGCCAGCAGCCTGGGACTAGCGGGAGACCAGCAGTTCTTC. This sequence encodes CASSLGLAGDQQFF.

CDR3 bases: TGTGCCAGCTTAGGCCGTCACAATGAGCAGTTCTTC. Translation gives CASLGRHNEQFF. This sequence joins TRBV12-3 or TRBV12-4 and TRBJ2-1; D remains ambiguous. V was cut by 8 bases and J by 5 bases, with 10 bases left in between. CDR3 size: 12 residues.

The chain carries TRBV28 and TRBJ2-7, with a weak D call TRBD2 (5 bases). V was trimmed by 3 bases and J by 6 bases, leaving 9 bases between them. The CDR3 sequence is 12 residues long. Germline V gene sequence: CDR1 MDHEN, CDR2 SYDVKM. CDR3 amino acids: CASSFPRGEQYF. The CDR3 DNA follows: TGTGCCAGCAGTTTTCCACGGGGCGAGCAGTACTTC.

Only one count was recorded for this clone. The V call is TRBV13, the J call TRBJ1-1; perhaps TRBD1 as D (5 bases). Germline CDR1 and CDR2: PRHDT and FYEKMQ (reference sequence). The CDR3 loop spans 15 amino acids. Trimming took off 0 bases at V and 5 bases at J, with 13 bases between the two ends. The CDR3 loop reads CASSLGPGTGTEAFF. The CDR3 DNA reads TGTGCCAGCAGCTTAGGCCCAGGGACTGGGACTGAAGCTTTCTTT.

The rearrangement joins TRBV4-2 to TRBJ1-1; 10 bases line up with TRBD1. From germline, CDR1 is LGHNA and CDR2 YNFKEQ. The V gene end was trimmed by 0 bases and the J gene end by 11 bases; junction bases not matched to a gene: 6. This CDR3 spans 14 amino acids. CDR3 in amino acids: CASSQERGTGEAFF. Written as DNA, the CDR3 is TGTGCCAGCAGCCAAGAGAGGGGGACAGGGGAGGCTTTCTTT.

The CDR3 loop is CASSLTLSTTGKGRTGQPQHF. The CDR3 bases are TGTGCCAGCAGTTTAACCCTATCGACGACAGGGAAAGGGCGCACAGGTCAGCCCCAGCATTTT. The J gene is TRBJ1-5, the V gene TRBV28, with 7 positions matching TRBD1. This CDR3 has 21 residues. Trimming at V came to 2 bases and at J to 6 bases, leaving 25 bases not matched to a gene. The germline V gene encodes CDR1 MDHEN and CDR2 SYDVKM. The full variable domain, its missing parts supplied by reference TRBV28 and TRBJ1-5, is DVKVTQSSRYLVKRTGEKVFLECVQDMDHENMFWYRQDPGLGLRLIYFSYDVKMKEKGDIPEGYSVSREKKERFSLILESASTNQTSMYLCASSLTLSTTGKGRTGQPQHFGDGTRLSIL.

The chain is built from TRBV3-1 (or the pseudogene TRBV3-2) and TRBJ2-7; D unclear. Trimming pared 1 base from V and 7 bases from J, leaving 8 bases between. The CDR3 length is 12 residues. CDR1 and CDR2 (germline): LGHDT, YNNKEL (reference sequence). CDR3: CASSQVYAEQYF. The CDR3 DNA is TGTGCCAGCAGCCAAGTTTATGCGGAGCAGTACTTC.

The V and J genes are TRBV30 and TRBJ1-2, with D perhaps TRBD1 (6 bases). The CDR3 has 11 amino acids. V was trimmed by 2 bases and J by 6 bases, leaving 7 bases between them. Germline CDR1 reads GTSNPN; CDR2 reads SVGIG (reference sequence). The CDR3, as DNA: TGTGCCTGGAGTCCAGGGGATGGCTACACCTTC. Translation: CAWSPGDGYTF. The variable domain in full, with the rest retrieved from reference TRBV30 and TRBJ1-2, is SQTIHQWPATLVQPVGSPLSLECTVEGTSNPNLYWYRQAAGRGLQLLFYSVGIGQISSEVPQNLSASRPQDRQFILSSKKLLLSDSGFYLCAWSPGDGYTFGSGTRLTVV.

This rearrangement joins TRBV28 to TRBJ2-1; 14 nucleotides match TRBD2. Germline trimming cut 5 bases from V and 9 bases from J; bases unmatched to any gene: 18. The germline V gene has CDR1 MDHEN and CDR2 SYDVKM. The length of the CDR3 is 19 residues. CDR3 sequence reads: CASSRNFPGLAGEGSEQFF. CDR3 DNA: TGTGCCAGCAGTCGCAATTTCCCGGGACTAGCGGGAGAAGGAAGTGAGCAGTTCTTC.

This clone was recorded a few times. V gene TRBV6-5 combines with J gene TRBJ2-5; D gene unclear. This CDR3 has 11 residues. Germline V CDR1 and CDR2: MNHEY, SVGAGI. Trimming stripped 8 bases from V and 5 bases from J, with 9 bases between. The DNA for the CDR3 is TGTGCCAGCTCCCTGGGGGAGACCCAGTACTTC. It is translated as CASSLGETQYF.

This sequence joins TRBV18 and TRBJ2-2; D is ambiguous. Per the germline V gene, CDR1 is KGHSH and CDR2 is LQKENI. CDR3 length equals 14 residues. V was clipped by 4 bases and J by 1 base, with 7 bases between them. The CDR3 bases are TGTGCCAGCTCACGGACGGAGAACACCGGGGAGCTGTTTTTT. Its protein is CASSRTENTGELFF.

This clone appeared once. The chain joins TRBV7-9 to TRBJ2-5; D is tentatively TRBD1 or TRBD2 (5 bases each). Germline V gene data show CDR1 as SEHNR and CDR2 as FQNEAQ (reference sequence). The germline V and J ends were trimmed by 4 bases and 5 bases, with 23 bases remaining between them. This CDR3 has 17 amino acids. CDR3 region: CASSSRSGTLSVETQYF. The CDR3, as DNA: TGTGCCAGCAGCTCCAGGTCCGGGACCTTGAGTGTGGAGACCCAGTACTTC.

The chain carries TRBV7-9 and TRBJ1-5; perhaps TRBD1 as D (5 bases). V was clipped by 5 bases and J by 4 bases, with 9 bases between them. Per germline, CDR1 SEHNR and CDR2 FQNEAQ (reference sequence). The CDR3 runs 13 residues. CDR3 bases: TGTGCCAGCAGCCAGGGCGCGAATCAGCCCCAGCATTTT. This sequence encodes CASSQGANQPQHF.

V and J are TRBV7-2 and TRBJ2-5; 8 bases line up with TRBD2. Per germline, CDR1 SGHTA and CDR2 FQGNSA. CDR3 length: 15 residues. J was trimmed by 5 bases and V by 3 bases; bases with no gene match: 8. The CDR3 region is CASSFFLAGGETQYF. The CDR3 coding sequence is TGTGCCAGCAGCTTTTTTCTAGCGGGCGGGGAGACCCAGTACTTC.

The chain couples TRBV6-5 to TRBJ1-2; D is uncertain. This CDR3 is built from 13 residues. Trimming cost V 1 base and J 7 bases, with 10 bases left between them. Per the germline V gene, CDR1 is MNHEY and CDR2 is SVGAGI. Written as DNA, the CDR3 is TGTGCCAGCAGTTACTGGGCAGATCGTGGCTACACCTTC. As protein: CASSYWADRGYTF.

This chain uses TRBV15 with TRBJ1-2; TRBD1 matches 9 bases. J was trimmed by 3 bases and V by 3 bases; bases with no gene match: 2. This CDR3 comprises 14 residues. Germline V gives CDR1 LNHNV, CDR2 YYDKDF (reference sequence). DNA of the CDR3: TGTGCCACCAGCAGGGACAGGGGCGACTATGGCTACACCTTC. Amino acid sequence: CATSRDRGDYGYTF.

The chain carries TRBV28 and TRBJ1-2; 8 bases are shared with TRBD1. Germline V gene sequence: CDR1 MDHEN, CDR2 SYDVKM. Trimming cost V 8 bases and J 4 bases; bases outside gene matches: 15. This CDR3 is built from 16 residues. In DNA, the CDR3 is TGTGCCAGCCTATCCCCTTGGGACAGGTCACGCTATGGCTACACCTTC. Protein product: CASLSPWDRSRYGYTF.

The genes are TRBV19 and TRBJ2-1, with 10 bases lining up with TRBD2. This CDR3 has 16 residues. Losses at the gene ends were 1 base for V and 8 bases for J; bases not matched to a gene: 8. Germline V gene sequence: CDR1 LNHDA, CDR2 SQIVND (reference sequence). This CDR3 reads CASSIGLAGRMDEQFF. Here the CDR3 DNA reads TGTGCCAGTAGTATAGGACTAGCGGGCCGTATGGATGAGCAGTTCTTC.

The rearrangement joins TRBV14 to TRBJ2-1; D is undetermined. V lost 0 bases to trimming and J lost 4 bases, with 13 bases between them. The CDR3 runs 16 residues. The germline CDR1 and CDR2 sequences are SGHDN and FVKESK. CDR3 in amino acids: CASSQDVSVRYNEQFF. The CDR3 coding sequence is TGTGCCAGCAGCCAAGACGTCTCGGTGAGGTACAATGAGCAGTTCTTC.